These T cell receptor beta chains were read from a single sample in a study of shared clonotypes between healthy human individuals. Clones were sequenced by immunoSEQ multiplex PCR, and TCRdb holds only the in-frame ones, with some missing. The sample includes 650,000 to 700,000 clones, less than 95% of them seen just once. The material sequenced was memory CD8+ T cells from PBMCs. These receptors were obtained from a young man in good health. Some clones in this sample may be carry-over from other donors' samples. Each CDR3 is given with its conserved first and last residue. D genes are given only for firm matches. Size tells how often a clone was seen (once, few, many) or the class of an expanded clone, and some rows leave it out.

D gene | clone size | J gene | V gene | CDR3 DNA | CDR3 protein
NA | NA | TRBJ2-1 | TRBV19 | TGTGCCAGTAGTATGGATGGGGTCGGTGAGCAGTTCTTC | CASSMDGVGEQFF
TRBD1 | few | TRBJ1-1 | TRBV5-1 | TGCGCCAGCAGCCAAAGGACAGGGACTGAAGCTTTCTTT | CASSQRTGTEAFF
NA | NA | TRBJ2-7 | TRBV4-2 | TGTGCCAGCAGCCAAGACGCCTACAGCTACGAGCAGTACTTC | CASSQDAYSYEQYF
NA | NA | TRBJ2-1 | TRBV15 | TGTGCCACCAGCAGAGCCGATTACAGCCCGAGCTCCTACAATGAGCAGTTCTTC | CATSRADYSPSSYNEQFF
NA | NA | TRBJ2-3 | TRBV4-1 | TGCGCCAGCAGCCAAGAATGGGACAACGGGCAGTATTTT | CASSQEWDNGQYF
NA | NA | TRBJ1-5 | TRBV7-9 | TGTGCCAGCAGCTTAGAGCTGGGCCCCAATCAGCCCCAGCATTTT | CASSLELGPNQPQHF
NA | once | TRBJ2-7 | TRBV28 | TGTGCCAGCAGCCCTTTCCCCTACGAGCAGTACTTC | CASSPFPYEQYF
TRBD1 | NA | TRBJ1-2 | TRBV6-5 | TGTGCCAGCAGTTACACTCCGACAGGGGGGGCCTATGGCTACACCTTC | CASSYTPTGGAYGYTF
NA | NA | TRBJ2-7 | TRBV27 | TGTGCCAGCAGTTCGAGGGCCGGGTCCTACGAGCAGTACTTC | CASSSRAGSYEQYF
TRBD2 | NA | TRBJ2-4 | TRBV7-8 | TGTGCCAGCAGAAAACTTGCGACTTGGGAGGGCACGGGGGTCAAAAACATTCAGTACTTC | CASRKLATWEGTGVKNIQYF
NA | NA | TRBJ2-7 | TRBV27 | TGTGCCAGCAGTCCACTACTCGACTACGAGCAGTACTTC | CASSPLLDYEQYF
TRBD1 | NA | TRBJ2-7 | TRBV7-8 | TGTGCCAGCAGCTTATTACACCGGGACAGGGTAGGCGAGCAGTACTTC | CASSLLHRDRVGEQYF
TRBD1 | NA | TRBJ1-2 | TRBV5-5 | TGTGCCAGCAGCTTGGGAGGGCAGGGGGCGTACTATGGCTACACCTTC | CASSLGGQGAYYGYTF
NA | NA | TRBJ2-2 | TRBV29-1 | TGCAGCGTTGAATATAACGGGGAGCTGTTTTTT | CSVEYNGELFF
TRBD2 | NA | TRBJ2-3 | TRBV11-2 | TGTGCCAGCAGCTCCCGGACTAGCGGGAGTTCGGCCACAGATACGCAGTATTTT | CASSSRTSGSSATDTQYF
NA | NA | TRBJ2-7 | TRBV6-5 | TGTGCCAGCAGCCCCGATCAGCGGAGCTACTACGAGCAGTACTTC | CASSPDQRSYYEQYF
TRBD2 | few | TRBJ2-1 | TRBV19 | TGTGCCAGTAGTATCTCTTTAGCGGGAGATGGTGAGCAGTTCTTC | CASSISLAGDGEQFF
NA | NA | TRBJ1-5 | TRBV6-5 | TGTGCCATCCGGACACCGGACCGCAATCAGCCCCAGCATTTT | CAIRTPDRNQPQHF
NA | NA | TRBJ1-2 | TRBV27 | TGTGCCAGCAGTCCCCGGGGAGGGGGAAGATATGGCTACACCTTC | CASSPRGGGRYGYTF
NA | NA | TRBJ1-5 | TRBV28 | TGTGCCAGCAGTTTACTAATCCAACAGGTCAGCAATCAGCCCCAGCATTTT | CASSLLIQQVSNQPQHF
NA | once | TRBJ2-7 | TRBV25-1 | TGTGCCAGTAGGGGCGTGGGCTCCTACGAGCAGTACTTC | CASRGVGSYEQYF
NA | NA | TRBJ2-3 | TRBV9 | TGTGCCAGCAGGGGTCCCGGAGATACGCAGTATTTT | CASRGPGDTQYF
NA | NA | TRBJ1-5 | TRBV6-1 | TGTGCCAGCACAAACAAGGGGCACCAGCCCCAGCATTTT | CASTNKGHQPQHF
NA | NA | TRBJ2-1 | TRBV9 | TGTGCCAGCAGCGTAGGGGCAGGATACAATGAGCAGTTCTTC | CASSVGAGYNEQFF
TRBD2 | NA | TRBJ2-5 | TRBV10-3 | TGTGCCATCAGTAAGGCTAGCGGGAGTTTTATGGAGACCCAGTACTTC | CAISKASGSFMETQYF
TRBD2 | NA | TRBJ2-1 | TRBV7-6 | TGTGCCAGCAGCTTAGGACCGGGACTAGCGACGAATGAGCAGTTCTTC | CASSLGPGLATNEQFF
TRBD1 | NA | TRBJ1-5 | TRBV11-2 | TGTGCCAGCAGCCGCGAGACAGGGGGCAATCAGCCCCAGCATTTT | CASSRETGGNQPQHF
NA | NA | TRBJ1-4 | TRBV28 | TGTGCCAGCAGTTCAACCAGGGAAGCAACTAATGAAAAACTGTTTTTT | CASSSTREATNEKLFF
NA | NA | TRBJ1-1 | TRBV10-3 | TGTGCCATCAGGGACCGGGACTTCGGGAACACTGAAGCTTTCTTT | CAIRDRDFGNTEAFF
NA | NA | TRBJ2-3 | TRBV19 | TGTGCCAGTAGTATAATCGGGACCTCTACAGATACGCAGTATTTT | CASSIIGTSTDTQYF
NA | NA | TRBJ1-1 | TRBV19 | TGTGCCAGTTTAGGATCAAACACTGAAGCTTTCTTT | CASLGSNTEAFF
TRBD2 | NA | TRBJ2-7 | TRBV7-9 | TGTGCCAGCAGCTTAGGGACTAGCGGAACCTACGAGCAGTACTTC | CASSLGTSGTYEQYF
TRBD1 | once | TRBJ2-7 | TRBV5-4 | TGTGCCAGCAGCTTGGGCACAGGGGGCTACGAGCAGTACTTC | CASSLGTGGYEQYF
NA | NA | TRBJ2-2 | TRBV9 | TGTGCCAGCAGCGTACGGGACGGATCGAACACCGGGGAGCTGTTTTTT | CASSVRDGSNTGELFF
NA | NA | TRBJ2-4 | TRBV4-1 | TGCGCCAGCAGTCACAGGGAAGGAAAAAACATTCAGTACTTC | CASSHREGKNIQYF
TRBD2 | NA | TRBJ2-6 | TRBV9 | TGTGCCAGCAGCGCCGCGGCGGGAGCTGGGGCCAACGTCCTGACTTTC | CASSAAAGAGANVLTF
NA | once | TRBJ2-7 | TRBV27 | TGTGCCAGCAGTCCCTTGGGGGTAATCTACGAGCAGTACTTC | CASSPLGVIYEQYF
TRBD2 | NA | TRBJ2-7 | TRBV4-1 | TGCGCCAGCAGCCAAGACGCTAGCGGGAGTAGTAGGTACGAGCAGTACTTC | CASSQDASGSSRYEQYF
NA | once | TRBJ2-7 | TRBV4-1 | TGCGCCAGCAGCCCGACGACTCCAACAAGCGAGCAGTACTTC | CASSPTTPTSEQYF
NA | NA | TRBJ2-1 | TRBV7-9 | TGTGCCACCCGCGCGGGACCACCTGGCGATGAGCAGTTCTTC | CATRAGPPGDEQFF
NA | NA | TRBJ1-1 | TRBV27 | TGTGCCAGCAGTTCGTGGCGGGGGGCTGAAGCTTTCTTT | CASSSWRGAEAFF
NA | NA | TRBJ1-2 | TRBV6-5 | TGTGCCAGCAGCTTCGGGTATAACTATGGCTACACCTTC | CASSFGYNYGYTF
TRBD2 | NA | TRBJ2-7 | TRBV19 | TGTGCCACCTCAGGGAGGGATTACTACGAGCAGTACTTC | CATSGRDYYEQYF
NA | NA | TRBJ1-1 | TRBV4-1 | TGCGCCAGCAGCCTGAGACATGAGCGCGAAGCTTTCTTT | CASSLRHEREAFF
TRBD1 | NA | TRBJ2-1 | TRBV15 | TGTGCCACCAGCGTCCGGGACAGGGAGTCCAATGAGCAGTTCTTC | CATSVRDRESNEQFF
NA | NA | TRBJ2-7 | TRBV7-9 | TGTGCCAGCAGTCTCACCGAGACCCCGAGGGATTACGAGCAGTACTTC | CASSLTETPRDYEQYF
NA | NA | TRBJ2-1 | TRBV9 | TGTGCCAGCAGCCCGTTAGGGAGCGCCGACCTCTACAATGAGCAGTTCTTC | CASSPLGSADLYNEQFF
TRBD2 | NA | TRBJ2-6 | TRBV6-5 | TGTGCCAGCAGTTACACTAGCGGATCTGGGGCCAACGTCCTGACTTTC | CASSYTSGSGANVLTF
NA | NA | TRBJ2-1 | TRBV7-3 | TGTGCCAGCAGCGCCGGACCCTCCAATGAGCAGTTCTTC | CASSAGPSNEQFF
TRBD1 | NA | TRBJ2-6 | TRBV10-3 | TGTGCCATCAGCTCATGGGACAGCTACTCTGGGGCCAACGTCCTGACTTTC | CAISSWDSYSGANVLTF
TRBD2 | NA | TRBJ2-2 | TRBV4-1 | TGCGCCAGCAGCCAAGCCCAACTAGCGGGGGGGCCCGGGGAGCTGTTTTTT | CASSQAQLAGGPGELFF
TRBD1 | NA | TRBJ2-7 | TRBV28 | TGTGCCAGCTCTACCTCCAGGGGGAACGAGCAGTACTTC | CASSTSRGNEQYF
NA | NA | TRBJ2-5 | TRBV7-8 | TGTGCCAGCAGCCATAAAGAGGGAGTAAAGGAAGAGACCCAGTACTTC | CASSHKEGVKEETQYF
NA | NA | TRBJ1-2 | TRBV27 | TGTGCCAGCAGTTTGGGGGGCGCGGCTGGCTACACCTTC | CASSLGGAAGYTF
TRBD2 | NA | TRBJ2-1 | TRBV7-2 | TGTGCCAGCAGCCCGCACCCGGGACTAGGTATCTATGAGCAGTTCTTC | CASSPHPGLGIYEQFF